A selection of T cell receptor beta chains follows, all from one sample in a study of blood T cell repertoires in COVID-19. TCRdb keeps only in-frame clones here, not all; method: immunoSEQ multiplex PCR. The sample consists of some 140,000 clones, roughly four fifths of them appearing once. The material sequenced was peripheral blood. Receptors originate from a human donor in a cohort sampled during active COVID-19. The CDR3 runs from the conserved cysteine through the conserved F or W. Fields, in order: D gene, clone size, V gene, J gene, CDR3 DNA, CDR3 protein. A D gene is named only where the DNA matches it firmly. Clone size is not always given. Where it is, it says once, few, many or a class for expanded clones.

>TRBD2|few|TRBV19|TRBJ2-1
TGTGCCAGTAGTTCCAGCGGGGGGGCCGCTGATGAGCAGTTCTTC
CASSSSGGAADEQFF
>.|.|TRBV19|TRBJ1-2
TGTGCCAGTAGTGGTGGAGAGTTGAATGGCTACACCTTC
CASSGGELNGYTF
>.|once|TRBV5-1|TRBJ1-1
TGCGCCAGCAGTCCATCGGGTTTGACTGAAGCTTTCTTT
CASSPSGLTEAFF
>.|.|TRBV4-1|TRBJ1-1
TGCGCCAGCAGCCAAACAGGACACACGAACACTGAAGCTTTCTTT
CASSQTGHTNTEAFF
>.|.|TRBV5-6|TRBJ1-1
TGTGCCAGCAGCTACAGGGCCAAAGGCACTGAAGCTTTCTTT
CASSYRAKGTEAFF
>TRBD1|.|TRBV18|TRBJ2-2
TGTGCCAGCAGAAGGGACAGTAACACCGGGGAGCTGTTTTTT
CASRRDSNTGELFF
>.|.|TRBV10-2|TRBJ2-7
TGCGCCAGCAGCCCGGGGGTCTACGAGCAGTACTTC
CASSPGVYEQYF
>.|.|TRBV18|TRBJ1-1
TGTGCCAGCTCGCAACAGGACGAGAACACTGAAGCTTTCTTT
CASSQQDENTEAFF
>TRBD2|.|TRBV24-1|TRBJ2-4
TGTGCCACCAGTGATTTGCTAGCGGGGGTTACGTTGTCCAAAAACATTCAGTACTTC
CATSDLLAGVTLSKNIQYF
>TRBD1|.|TRBV7-9|TRBJ2-3
TGTGCCAGCAGCCGCTCCGGGACAGGGGGCCCAGATACGCAGTATTTT
CASSRSGTGGPDTQYF
>TRBD1|.|TRBV14|TRBJ2-1
TGTGCCAGCAGCCGATTGGACAGGGTAATTGAGCAGTTCTTC
CASSRLDRVIEQFF